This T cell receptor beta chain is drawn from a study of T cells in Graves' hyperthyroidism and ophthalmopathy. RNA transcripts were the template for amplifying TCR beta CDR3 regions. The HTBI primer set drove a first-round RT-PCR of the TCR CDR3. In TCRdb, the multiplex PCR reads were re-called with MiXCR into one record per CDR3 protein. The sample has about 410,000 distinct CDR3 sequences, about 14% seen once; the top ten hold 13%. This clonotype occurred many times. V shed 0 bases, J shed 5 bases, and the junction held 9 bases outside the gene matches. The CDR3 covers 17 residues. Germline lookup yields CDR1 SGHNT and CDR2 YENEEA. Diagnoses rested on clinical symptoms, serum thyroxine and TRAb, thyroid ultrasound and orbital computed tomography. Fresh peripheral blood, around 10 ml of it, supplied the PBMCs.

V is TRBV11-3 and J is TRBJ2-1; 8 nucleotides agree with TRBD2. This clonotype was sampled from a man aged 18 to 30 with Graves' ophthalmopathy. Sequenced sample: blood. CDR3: CASSLDSGNPINNEQFF. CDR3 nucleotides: TGTGCCAGCAGCTTAGATAGCGGGAACCCTATCAACAATGAGCAGTTCTTC.